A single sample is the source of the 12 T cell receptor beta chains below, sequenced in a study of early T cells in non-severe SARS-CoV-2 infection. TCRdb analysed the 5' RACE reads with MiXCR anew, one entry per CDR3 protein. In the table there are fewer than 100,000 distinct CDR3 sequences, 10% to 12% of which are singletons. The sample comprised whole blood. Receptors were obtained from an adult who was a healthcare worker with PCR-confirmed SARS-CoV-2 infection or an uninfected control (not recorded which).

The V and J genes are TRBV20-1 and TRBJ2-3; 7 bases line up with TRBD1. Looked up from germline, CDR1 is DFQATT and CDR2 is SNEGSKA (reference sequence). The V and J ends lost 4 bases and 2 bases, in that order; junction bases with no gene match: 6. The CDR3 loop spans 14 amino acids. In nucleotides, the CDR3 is TGCAGTGCTACTTCGGGACAGCTCACAGATACGCAGTATTTT. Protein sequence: CSATSGQLTDTQYF.

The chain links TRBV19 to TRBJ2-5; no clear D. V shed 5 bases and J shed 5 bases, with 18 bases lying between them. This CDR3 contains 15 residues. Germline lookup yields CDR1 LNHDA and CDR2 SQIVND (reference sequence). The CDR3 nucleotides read TGTGCCAGTAGTCCGACTCGGGTGGGTGCGGAGACCCAGTACTTC. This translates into CASSPTRVGAETQYF.

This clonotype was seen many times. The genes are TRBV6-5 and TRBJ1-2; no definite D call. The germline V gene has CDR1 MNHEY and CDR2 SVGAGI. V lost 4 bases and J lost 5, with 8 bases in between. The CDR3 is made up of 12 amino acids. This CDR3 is CASSLDGYGYTF. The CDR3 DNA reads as TGTGCCAGCAGTTTGGACGGGTATGGCTACACCTTC.

CDR3 protein: CATTSGQVPECTF. The CDR3 coding sequence is TGTGCCACCACCTCGGGACAGGTCCCAGAGTGCACCTTC. This sequence joins TRBV19 and TRBJ1-2; 8 bases map to TRBD1. The CDR3 sequence is 13 residues long. Germline lookup yields CDR1 LNHDA and CDR2 SQIVND (reference sequence). The J segment lost 13 bases and the V segment lost 10 bases, leaving 17 bases of the junction unmatched. Full variable domain (missing parts from reference TRBV19 and TRBJ1-2): DGGITQSPKYLFRKEGQNVTLSCEQNLNHDAMYWYRQDPGQGLRLIYYSQIVNDFQKGDIAEGYSVSREKKESFPLTVTSAQKNPTAFYLCATTSGQVPECTFGSGTRLTVV.

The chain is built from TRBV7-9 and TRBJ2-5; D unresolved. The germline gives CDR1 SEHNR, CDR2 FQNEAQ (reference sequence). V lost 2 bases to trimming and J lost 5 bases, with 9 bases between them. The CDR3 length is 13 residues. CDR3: CASSLPPLETQYF. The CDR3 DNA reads TGTGCCAGCAGCTTACCTCCCCTGGAGACCCAGTACTTC. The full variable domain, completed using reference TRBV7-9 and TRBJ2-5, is DTGVSQNPRHKITKRGQNVTFRCDPISEHNRLYWYRQTLGQGPEFLTYFQNEAQLEKSRLLSDRFSAERPKGSFSTLEIQRTEQGDSAMYLCASSLPPLETQYFGPGTRLLVL.

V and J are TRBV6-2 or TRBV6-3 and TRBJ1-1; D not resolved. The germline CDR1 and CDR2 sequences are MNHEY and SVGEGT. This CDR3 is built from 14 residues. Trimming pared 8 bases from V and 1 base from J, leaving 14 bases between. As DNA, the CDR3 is TGTGCCAGCCTAAAATCCCAGGAGAACACTGAAGCTTTCTTT. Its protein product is CASLKSQENTEAFF.

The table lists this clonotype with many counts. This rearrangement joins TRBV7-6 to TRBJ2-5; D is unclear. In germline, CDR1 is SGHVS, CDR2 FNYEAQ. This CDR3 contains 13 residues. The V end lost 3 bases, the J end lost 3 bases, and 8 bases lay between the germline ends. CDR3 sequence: CASSFAPEETQYF. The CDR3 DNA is TGTGCCAGCAGCTTTGCCCCCGAAGAGACCCAGTACTTC.

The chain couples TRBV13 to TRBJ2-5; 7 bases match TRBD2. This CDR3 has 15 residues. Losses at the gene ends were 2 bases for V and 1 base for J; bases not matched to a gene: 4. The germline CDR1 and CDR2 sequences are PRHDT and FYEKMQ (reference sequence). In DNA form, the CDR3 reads TGTGCCAGCAGCTTATCGGGACTAATCCAAGAGACCCAGTACTTC. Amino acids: CASSLSGLIQETQYF.

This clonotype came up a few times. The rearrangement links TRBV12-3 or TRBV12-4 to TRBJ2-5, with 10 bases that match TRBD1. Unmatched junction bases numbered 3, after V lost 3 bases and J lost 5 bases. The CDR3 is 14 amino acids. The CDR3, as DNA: TGTGCCAGCAGTTTGCGGGACAGGGGCGAGACCCAGTACTTC. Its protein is CASSLRDRGETQYF.

This CDR3 reads CATSRAPGQQETQYF. The CDR3 DNA reads TGTGCCACCAGCAGAGCCCCGGGCCAACAAGAGACCCAGTACTTC. The V call is TRBV15, the J call TRBJ2-5; D remains ambiguous. CDR3 length: 15 residues. Germline CDR1 LNHNV, CDR2 YYDKDF (reference sequence). V gave up 1 base and J gave up 2 bases, with 11 bases separating them.

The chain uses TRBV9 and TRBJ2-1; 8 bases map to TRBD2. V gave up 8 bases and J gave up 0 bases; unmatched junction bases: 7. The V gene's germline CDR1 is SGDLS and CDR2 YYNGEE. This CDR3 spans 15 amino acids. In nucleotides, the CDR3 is TGTGCCAGATGTCGGGGGGGTCGCTCCTACAATGAGCAGTTCTTC. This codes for CARCRGGRSYNEQFF. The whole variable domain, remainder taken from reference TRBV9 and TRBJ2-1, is DSGVTQTPKHLITATGQRVTLRCSPRSGDLSVYWYQQSLDQGLQFLIQYYNGEERAKGNILERFSAQQFPDLHSELNLSSLELGDSALYFCARCRGGRSYNEQFFGPGTRLTVL.

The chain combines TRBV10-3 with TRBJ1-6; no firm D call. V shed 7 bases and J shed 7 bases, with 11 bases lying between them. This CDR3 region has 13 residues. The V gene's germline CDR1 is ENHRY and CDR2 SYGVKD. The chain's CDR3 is CAITSEANSPLHF. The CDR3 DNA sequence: TGTGCCATCACCTCTGAGGCCAATTCACCCCTCCACTTT.